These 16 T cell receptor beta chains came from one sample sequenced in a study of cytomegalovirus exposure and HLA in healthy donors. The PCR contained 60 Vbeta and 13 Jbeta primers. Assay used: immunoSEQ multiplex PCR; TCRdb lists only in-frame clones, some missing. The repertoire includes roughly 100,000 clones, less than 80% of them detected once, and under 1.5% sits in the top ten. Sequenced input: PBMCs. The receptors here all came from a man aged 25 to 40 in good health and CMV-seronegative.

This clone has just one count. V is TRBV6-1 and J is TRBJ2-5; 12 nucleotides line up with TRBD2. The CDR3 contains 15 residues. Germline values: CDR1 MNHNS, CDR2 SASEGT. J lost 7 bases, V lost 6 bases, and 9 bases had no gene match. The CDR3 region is CASSETSGGSGTQYF. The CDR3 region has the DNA TGTGCCAGCAGCGAGACTAGCGGGGGATCGGGGACCCAGTACTTC.

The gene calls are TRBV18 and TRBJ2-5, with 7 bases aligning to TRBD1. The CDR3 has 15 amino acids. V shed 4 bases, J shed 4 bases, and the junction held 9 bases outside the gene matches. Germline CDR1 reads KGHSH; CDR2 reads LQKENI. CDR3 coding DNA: TGTGCCAGCTCACTGACACGACAGGGACCAGAGACCCAGTACTTC. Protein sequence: CASSLTRQGPETQYF.

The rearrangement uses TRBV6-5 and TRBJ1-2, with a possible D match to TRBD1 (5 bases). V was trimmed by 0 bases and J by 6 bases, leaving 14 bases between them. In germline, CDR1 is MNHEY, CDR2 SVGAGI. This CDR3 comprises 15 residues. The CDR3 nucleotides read TGTGCCAGCAGTTACTCAGGTGGAGGGGCCCATGGCTACACCTTC. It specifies CASSYSGGGAHGYTF.

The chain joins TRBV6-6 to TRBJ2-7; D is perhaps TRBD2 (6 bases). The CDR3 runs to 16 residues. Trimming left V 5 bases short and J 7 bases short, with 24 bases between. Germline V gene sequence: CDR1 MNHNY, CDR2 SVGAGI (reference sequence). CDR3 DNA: TGTGCCAGCAGTACCGACTTATACGTCAAGGCGGGGGAGCAGTACTTC. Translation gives CASSTDLYVKAGEQYF.

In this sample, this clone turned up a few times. Here the CDR3 DNA reads TGTGCCAGTAGTAACCTTCAGGGACAGGGGGGATACGAGCAGTACTTC. Its translation is CASSNLQGQGGYEQYF. This sequence joins TRBV19 and TRBJ2-7, with TRBD1 matching 11 bases. The germline V gene has CDR1 LNHDA and CDR2 SQIVND (reference sequence). The CDR3 is 16 amino acids. Germline trimming cut 4 bases from V and 4 bases from J; bases unmatched to any gene: 9.

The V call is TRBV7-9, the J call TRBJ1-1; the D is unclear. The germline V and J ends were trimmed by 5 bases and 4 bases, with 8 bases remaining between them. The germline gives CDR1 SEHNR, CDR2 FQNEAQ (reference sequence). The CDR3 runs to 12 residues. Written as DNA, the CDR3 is TGTGCCAGCAGCGCTGAGGGCACTGAAGCTTTCTTT. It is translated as CASSAEGTEAFF.

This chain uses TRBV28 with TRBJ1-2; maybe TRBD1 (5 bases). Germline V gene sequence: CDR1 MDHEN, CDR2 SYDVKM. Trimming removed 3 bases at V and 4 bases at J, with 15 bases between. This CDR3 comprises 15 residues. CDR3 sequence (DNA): TGTGCCAGCAGTTTTCGTTCTAGGGGCGGCTATGGCTACACCTTC. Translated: CASSFRSRGGYGYTF.

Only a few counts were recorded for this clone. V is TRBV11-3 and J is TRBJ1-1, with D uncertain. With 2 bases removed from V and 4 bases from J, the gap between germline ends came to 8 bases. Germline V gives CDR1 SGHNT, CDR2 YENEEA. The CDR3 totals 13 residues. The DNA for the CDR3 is TGTGCCAGCAGCTTATCGTTGAGCACTGAAGCTTTCTTT. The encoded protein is CASSLSLSTEAFF.

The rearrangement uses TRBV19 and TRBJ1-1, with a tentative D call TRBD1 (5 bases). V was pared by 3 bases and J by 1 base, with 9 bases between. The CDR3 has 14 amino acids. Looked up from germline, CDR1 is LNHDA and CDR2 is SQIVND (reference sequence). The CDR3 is CASSIRVQNTEAFF. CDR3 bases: TGTGCCAGTAGTATCAGGGTACAGAACACTGAAGCTTTCTTT.

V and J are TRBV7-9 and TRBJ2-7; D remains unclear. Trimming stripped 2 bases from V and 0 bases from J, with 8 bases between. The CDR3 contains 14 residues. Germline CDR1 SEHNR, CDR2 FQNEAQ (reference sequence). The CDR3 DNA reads TGTGCCAGCAGCTTACACCTGAGCTCCTACGAGCAGTACTTC. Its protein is CASSLHLSSYEQYF.

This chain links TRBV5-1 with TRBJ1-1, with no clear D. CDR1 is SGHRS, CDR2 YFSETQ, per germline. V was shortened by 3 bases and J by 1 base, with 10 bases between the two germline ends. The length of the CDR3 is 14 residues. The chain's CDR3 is CASSSETRNTEAFF. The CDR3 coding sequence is TGCGCCAGCAGCTCAGAAACAAGGAACACTGAAGCTTTCTTT.

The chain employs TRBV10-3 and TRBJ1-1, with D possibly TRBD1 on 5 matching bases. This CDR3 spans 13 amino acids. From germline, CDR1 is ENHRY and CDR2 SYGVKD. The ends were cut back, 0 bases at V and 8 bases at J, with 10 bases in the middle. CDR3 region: CAISESRGTEAFF. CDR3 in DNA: TGTGCCATCAGTGAGTCTCGGGGGACCGAAGCTTTCTTT.

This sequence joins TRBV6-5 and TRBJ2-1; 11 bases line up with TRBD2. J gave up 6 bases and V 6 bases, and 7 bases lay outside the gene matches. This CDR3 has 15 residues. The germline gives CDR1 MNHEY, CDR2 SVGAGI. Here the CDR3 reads CASRFLAGGPNEQFF. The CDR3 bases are TGTGCCAGCAGGTTCCTAGCGGGAGGACCCAATGAGCAGTTCTTC.

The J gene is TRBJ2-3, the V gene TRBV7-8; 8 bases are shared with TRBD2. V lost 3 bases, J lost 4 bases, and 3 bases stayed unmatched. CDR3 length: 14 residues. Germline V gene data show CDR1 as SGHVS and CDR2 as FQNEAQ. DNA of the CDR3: TGTGCCAGCAGCTTGGGACTAGATGCAGATACGCAGTATTTT. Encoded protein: CASSLGLDADTQYF.

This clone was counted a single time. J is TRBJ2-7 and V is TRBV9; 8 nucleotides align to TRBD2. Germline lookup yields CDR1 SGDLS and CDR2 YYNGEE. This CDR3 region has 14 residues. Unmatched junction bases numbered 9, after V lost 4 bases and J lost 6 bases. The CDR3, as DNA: TGTGCCAGCAGCCCCTGGGGACTAGTGGGCGAGCAGTACTTC. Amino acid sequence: CASSPWGLVGEQYF. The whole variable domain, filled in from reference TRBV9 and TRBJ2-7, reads DSGVTQTPKHLITATGQRVTLRCSPRSGDLSVYWYQQSLDQGLQFLIQYYNGEERAKGNILERFSAQQFPDLHSELNLSSLELGDSALYFCASSPWGLVGEQYFGPGTRLTVT.

The CDR3 loop is CASTQPGLSYNEQFF. Here the CDR3 DNA reads TGTGCCAGCACTCAACCGGGACTATCTTACAATGAGCAGTTCTTC. This chain uses TRBV13 with TRBJ2-1, with TRBD2 matching 7 bases. The germline gives CDR1 PRHDT, CDR2 FYEKMQ (reference sequence). After removal of 7 bases from V and 4 bases from J, the junction contained 10 bases not matched to a gene. The CDR3 loop spans 15 amino acids.